Here is one TCR beta chain with its context. Its antigen is currently unknown. Germline V lookup: CDR1 SNHLY, CDR2 FYNNEI. The germline V and J ends were trimmed by 10 bases and 8 bases, with 14 bases remaining between them. This CDR3 comprises 11 residues. The naive CD8 subset, CD45RO-negative cells positively selected for CCR7, excluded terminally differentiated effector memory CD45RA+ cells. For each subset, genomic DNA was distributed in equal portions over several immunoSEQ plates. Assay used: immunoSEQ multiplex PCR; TCRdb lists only in-frame clones, some missing. In the table there are around 600,000 clones, 98% of which are singletons. The data are from a study of shared clonotypes between healthy human individuals. Overall study context: A donor's plate count was three for CD4 naive and three for CD4 memory; CD8 naive had two and CD8 memory one.

Study-level findings and limits: Estimated richness was generally greater in naive than memory subsets. An anticipated effect of sequencing depth on clonotype sharing among donors was recognized.

What was sequenced was naive CD8+ T cells sorted from blood. This receptor was obtained from a man between 25 and 39 years old in good health. V gene TRBV2 combines with J gene TRBJ2-5; D gene uncertain. In DNA form, the CDR3 reads TGTGCCACCCGGTCGAGAGGAACCCAGTACTTC. Protein sequence: CATRSRGTQYF.